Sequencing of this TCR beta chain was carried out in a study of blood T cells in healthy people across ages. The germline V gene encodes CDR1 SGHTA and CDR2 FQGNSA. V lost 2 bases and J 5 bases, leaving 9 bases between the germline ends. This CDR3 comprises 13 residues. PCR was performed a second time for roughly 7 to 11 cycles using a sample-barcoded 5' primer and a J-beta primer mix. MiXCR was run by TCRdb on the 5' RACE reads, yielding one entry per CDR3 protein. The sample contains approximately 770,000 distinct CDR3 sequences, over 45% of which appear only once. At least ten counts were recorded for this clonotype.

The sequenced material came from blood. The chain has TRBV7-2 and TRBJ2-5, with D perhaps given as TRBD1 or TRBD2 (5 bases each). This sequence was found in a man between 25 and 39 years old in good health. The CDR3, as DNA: TGTGCCAGCAGCTTAAATTGGGGGGAGACCCAGTACTTC. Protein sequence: CASSLNWGETQYF.